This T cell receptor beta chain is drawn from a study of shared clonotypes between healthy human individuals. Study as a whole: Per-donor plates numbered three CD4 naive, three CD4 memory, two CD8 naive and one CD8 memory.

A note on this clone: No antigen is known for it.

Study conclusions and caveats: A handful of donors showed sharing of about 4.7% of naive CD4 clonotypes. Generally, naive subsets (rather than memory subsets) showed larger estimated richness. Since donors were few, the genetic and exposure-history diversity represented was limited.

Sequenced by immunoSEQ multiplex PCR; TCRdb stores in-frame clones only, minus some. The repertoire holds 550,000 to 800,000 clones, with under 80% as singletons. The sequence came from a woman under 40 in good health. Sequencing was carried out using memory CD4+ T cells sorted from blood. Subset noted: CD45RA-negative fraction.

CDR3 in amino acids: CASSLPTEYEQYF. The CDR3 region has the DNA TGCGCCAGCAGCTTACCGACAGAGTACGAGCAGTACTTC. V gene TRBV5-1 combines with J gene TRBJ2-7; D is perhaps TRBD1 (5 bases). CDR1 is SGHRS, CDR2 YFSETQ, per germline. The CDR3 contains 13 residues. Trimming left V 2 bases short and J 4 bases short, with 10 bases between.